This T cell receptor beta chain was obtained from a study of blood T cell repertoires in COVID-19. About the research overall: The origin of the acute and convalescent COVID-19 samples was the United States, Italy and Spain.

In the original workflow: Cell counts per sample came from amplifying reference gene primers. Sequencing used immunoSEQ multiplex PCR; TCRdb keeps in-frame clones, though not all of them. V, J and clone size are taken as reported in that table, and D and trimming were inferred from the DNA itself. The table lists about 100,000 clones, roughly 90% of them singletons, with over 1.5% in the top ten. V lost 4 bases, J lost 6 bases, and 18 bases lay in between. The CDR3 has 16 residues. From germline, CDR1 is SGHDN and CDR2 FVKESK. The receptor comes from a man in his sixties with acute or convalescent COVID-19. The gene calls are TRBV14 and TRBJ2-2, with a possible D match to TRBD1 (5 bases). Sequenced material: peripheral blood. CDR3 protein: CASSPDTGRWAGELFF. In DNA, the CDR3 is TGTGCCAGCAGCCCGGACACTGGGCGGTGGGCCGGGGAGCTGTTTTTT.